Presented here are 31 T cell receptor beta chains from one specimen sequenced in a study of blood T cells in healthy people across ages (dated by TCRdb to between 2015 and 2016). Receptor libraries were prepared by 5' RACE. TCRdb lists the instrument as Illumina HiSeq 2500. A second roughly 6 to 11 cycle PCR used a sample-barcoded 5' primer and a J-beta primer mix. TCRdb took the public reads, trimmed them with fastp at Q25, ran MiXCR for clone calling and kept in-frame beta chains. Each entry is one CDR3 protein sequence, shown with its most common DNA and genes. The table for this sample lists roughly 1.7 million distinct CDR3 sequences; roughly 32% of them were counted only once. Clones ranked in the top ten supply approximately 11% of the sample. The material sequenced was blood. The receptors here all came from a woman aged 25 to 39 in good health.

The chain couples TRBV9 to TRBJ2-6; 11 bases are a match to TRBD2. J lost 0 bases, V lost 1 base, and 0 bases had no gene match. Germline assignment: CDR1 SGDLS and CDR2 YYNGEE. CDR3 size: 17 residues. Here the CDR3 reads CASSVTSGGSGANVLTF. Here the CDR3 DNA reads TGTGCCAGCAGCGTAACTAGCGGGGGCTCTGGGGCCAACGTCCTGACTTTC.

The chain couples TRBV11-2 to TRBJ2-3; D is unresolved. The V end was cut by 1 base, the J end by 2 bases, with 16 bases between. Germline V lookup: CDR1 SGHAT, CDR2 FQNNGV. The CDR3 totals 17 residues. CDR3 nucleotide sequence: TGTGCCAGCAGCTTAGCTGGGGTGGGAATAGCCACAGATACGCAGTATTTT. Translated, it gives CASSLAGVGIATDTQYF.

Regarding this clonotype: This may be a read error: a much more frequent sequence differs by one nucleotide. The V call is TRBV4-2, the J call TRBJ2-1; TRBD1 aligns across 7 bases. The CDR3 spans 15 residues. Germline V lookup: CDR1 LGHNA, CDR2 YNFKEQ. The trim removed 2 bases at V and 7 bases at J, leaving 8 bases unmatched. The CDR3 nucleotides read TGTGCCAGCAGCCAAAGTCAGACAGGGAAAAATGAGCAGTTCTTC. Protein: CASSQSQTGKNEQFF.

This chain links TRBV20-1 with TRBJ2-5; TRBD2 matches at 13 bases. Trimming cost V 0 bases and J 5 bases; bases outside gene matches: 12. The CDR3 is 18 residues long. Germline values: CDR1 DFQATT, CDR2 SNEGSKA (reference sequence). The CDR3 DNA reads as TGCAGTGCTAGAGATCTAAGGACTAGCGGGGGTAAATACGAGACCCAGTACTTC. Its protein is CSARDLRTSGGKYETQYF.

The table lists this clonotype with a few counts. The CDR3 DNA reads as TGTGCCAGCAGCTTGGATCTCGCCGGCCAGGGGGGTCAGCCCCAGCATTTT. Amino acid sequence: CASSLDLAGQGGQPQHF. This chain connects TRBV5-5 to TRBJ1-5; 7 bases are shared with TRBD1. The germline V gene has CDR1 SGHKS and CDR2 YYEKEE (reference sequence). V trimming: 0 bases; J trimming: 6 bases; junction bases outside the gene matches: 12. The CDR3 consists of 17 residues.

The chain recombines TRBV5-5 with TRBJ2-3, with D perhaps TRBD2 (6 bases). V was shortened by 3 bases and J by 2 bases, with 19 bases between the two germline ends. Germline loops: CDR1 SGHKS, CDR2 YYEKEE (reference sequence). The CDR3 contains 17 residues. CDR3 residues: CASSSGSLGGVTDTQYF. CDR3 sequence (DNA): TGTGCCAGCAGCTCCGGCAGTTTGGGGGGTGTCACAGATACGCAGTATTTT.

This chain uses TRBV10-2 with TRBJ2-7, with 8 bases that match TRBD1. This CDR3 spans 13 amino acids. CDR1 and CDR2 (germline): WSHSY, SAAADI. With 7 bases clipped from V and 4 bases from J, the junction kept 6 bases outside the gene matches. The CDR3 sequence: CASTRDRMYEQYF. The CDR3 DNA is TGCGCCAGCACCCGGGACAGGATGTACGAGCAGTACTTC.

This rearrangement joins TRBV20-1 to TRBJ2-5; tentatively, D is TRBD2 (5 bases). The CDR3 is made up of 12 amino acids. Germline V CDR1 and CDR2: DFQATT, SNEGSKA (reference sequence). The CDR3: CSILRSGETQYF. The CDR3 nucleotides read TGCAGCATATTACGGAGCGGAGAGACCCAGTACTTC.

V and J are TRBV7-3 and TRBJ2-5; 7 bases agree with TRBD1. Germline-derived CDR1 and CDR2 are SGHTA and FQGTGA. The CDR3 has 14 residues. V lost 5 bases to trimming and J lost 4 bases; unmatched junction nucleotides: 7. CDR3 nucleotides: TGTGCCAGCAGCAAACGTCAGGGGGTAGAGACCCAGTACTTC. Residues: CASSKRQGVETQYF.

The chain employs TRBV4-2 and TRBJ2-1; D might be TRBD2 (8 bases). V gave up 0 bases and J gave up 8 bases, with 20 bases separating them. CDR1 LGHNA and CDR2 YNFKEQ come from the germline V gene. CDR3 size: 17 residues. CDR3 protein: CASSQDRVAGRGHEQFF. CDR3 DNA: TGTGCCAGCAGCCAAGATCGAGTAGCGGGAAGGGGGCATGAGCAGTTCTTC.

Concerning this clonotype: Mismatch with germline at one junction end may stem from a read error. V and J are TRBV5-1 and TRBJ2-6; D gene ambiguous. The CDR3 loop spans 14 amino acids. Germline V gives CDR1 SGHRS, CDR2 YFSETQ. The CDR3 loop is CASSPDSEANVLTF. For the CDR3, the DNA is TGCGCCAGCAGCCCCGACTCTGAGGCCAACGTCCTGACTTTC.

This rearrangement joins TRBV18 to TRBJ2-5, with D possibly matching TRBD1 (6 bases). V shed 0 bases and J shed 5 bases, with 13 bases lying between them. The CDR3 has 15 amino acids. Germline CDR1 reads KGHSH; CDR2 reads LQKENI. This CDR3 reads CASSPPSLRGETQYF. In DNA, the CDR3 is TGTGCCAGCTCACCACCTAGCCTGAGGGGGGAGACCCAGTACTTC.

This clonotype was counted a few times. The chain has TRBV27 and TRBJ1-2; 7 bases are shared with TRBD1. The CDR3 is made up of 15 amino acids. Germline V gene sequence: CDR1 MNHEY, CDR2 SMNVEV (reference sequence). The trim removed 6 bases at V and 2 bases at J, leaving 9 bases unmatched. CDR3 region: CASRPSGTVNYGYTF. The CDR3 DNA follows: TGTGCCAGCAGGCCTTCCGGGACAGTAAACTATGGCTACACCTTC.

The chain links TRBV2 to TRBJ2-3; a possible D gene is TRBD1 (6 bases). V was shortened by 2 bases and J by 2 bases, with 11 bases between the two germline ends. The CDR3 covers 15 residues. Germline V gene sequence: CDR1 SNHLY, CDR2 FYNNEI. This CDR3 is CASSESTGTTDTQYF. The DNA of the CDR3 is TGTGCCAGCAGTGAAAGCACAGGGACCACAGATACGCAGTATTTT.

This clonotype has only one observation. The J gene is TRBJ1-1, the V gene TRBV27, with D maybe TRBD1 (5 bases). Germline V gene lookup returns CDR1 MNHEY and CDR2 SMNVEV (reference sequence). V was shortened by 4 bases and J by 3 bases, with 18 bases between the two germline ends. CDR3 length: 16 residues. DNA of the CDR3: TGTGCCAGCAGTTCCCGCTTGGACGTGGGGGACACTGAAGCTTTCTTT. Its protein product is CASSSRLDVGDTEAFF.

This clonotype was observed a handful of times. The CDR3 DNA follows: TGCAGTGCCGCGAACCGGGGGATCGGGTCCTACGAGCAGTACTTC. Its protein product is CSAANRGIGSYEQYF. This rearrangement joins TRBV20-1 to TRBJ2-7; D might be TRBD2 (6 bases). Trimming left V 6 bases short and J 1 base short, with 19 bases between. This CDR3 spans 15 amino acids. Germline values: CDR1 DFQATT, CDR2 SNEGSKA (reference sequence).

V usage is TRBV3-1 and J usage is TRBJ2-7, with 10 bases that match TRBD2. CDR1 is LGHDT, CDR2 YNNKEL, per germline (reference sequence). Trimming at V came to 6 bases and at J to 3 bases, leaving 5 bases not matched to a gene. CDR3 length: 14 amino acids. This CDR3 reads CASSLAGEVYEQYF. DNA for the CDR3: TGTGCCAGCAGTCTAGCGGGAGAGGTCTACGAGCAGTACTTC.

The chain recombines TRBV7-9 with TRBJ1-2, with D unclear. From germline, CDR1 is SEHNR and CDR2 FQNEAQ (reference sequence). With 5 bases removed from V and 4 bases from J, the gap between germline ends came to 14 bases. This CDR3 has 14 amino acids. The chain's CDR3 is CASSQEGRTYGYTF. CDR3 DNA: TGTGCCAGCAGCCAGGAGGGCCGTACCTATGGCTACACCTTC.

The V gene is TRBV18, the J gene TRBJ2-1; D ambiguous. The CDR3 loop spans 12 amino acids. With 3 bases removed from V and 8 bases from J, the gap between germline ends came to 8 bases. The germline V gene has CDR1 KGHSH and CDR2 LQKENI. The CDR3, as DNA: TGTGCCAGCTCACCCTCCAACTATGAGCAGTTCTTC. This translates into CASSPSNYEQFF.

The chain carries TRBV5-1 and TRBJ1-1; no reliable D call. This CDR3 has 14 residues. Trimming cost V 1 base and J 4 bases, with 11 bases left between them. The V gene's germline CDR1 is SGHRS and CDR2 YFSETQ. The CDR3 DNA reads TGCGCCAGCAGCTTGATAGGGCAGGTCACTGAAGCTTTCTTT. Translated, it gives CASSLIGQVTEAFF.

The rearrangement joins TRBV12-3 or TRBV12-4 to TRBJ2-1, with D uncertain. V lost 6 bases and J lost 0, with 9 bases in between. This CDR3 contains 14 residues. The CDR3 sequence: CASRDPISYNEQFF. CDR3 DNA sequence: TGTGCCAGCAGGGACCCCATCTCCTACAATGAGCAGTTCTTC.

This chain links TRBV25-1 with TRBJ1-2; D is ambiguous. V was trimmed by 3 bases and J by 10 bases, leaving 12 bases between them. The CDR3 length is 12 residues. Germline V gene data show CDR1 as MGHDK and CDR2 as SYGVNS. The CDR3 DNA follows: TGTGCCAGCAGTGATCCTCTTCTTCTCTACACCTTC. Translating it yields CASSDPLLLYTF.

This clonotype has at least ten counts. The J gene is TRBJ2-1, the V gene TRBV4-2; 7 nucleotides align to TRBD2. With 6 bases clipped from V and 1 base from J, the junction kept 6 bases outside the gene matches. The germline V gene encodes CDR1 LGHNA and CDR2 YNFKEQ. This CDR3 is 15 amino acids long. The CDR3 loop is CASSGGGDSYNEQFF. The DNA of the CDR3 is TGTGCCAGCAGTGGGGGGGGGGATTCCTACAATGAGCAGTTCTTC.

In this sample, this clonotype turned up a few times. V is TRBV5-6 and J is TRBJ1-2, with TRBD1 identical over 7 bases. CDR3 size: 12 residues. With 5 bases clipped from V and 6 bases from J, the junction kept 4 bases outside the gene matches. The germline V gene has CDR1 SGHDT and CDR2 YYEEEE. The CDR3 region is CASRGTVNGYTF. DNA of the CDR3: TGTGCCAGCAGAGGGACAGTAAATGGCTACACCTTC.

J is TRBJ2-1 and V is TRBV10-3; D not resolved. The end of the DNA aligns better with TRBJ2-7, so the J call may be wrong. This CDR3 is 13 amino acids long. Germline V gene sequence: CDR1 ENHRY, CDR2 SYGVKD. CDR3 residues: CAISGNLGNEQYF. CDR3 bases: TGTGCCATCAGTGGGAATTTGGGCAATGAGCAGTACTTC.

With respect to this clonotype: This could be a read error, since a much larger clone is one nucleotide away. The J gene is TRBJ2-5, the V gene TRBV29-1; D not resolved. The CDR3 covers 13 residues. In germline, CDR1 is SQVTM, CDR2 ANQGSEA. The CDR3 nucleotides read TGCAGCATCCCAAGTCGGCGACAAGAGGCCCAGTACTTC. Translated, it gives CSIPSRRQEAQYF.

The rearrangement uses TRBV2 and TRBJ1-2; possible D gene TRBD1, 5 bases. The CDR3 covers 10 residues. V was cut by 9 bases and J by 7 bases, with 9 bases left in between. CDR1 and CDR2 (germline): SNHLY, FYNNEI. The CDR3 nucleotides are TGTGCCAGTCAGCAGGGTGGCTACACCTTC. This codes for CASQQGGYTF.

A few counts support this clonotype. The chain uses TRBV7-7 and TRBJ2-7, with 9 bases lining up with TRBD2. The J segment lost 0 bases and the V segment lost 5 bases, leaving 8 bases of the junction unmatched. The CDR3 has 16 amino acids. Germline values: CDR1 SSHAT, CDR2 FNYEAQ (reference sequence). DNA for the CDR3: TGTGCCAGCAGCCATCGACTAGCGGAAAGCTCCTACGAGCAGTACTTC. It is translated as CASSHRLAESSYEQYF.

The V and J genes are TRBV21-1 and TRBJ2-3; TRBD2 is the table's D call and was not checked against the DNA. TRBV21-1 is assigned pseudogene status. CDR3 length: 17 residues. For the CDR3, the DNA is TGTGCCAGCAGCAAAGAGGGAGACCACCTTAGCACAGATACGCAGTATTTT. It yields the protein CASSKEGDHLSTDTQYF.

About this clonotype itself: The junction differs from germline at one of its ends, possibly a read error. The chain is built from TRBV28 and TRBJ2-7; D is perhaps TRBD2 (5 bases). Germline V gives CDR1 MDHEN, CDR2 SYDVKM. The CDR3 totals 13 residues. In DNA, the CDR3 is TGTGCCGGCAGTTTGGGAACTAGCTACGAGCAGTACTTC. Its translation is CAGSLGTSYEQYF.

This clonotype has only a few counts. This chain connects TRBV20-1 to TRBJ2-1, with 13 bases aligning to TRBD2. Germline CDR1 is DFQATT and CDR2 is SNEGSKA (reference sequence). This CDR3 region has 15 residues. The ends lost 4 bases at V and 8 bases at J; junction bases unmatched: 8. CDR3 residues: CSAILGTSGKDEQFF. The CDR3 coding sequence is TGCAGTGCTATACTAGGGACTAGCGGGAAGGATGAGCAGTTCTTC.